This T cell receptor beta chain derives from a study of T cell responses to AZD1222 COVID-19 vaccine. Profiled with immunoSEQ multiplex PCR; TCRdb holds only in-frame clones, not every one. This table has under 150,000 clones, roughly 88% appearing once. The V segment lost 4 bases and the J segment 1 base; nucleotides outside the gene matches: 6. The germline CDR1 and CDR2 sequences are SGHTA and FQGNSA. This CDR3 contains 15 residues. The rearrangement joins TRBV7-2 to TRBJ1-1; 7 bases agree with TRBD1. The sequences come from peripheral blood, collected on day 0 of AZD1222 vaccination. The TCR comes from an adult in good health. The CDR3 sequence: CASSYPRTGNTEAFF. DNA of the CDR3: TGTGCCAGCAGCTACCCCCGGACAGGGAACACTGAAGCTTTCTTT.